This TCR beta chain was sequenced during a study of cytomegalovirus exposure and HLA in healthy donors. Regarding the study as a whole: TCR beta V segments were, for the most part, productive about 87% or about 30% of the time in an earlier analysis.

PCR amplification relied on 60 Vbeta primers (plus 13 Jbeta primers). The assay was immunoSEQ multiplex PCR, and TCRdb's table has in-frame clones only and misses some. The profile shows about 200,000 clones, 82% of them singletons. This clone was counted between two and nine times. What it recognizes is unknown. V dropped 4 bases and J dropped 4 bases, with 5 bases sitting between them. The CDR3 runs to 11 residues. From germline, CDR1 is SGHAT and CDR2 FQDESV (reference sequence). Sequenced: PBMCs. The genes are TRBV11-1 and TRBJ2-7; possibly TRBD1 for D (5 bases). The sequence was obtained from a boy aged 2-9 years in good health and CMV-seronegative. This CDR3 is CASSSGYEQYF. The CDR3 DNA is TGTGCCAGCAGCTCAGGGTACGAGCAGTACTTC.